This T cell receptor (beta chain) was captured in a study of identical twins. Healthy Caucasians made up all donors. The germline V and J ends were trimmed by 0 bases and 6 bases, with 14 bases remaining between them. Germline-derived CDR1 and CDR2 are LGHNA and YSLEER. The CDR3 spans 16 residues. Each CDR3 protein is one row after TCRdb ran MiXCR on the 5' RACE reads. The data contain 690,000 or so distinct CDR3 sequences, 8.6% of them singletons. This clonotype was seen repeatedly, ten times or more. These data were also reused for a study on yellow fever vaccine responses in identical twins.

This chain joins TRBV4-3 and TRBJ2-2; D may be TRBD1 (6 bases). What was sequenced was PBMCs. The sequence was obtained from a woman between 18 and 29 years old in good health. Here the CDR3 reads CASSQDRDTRAGELFF. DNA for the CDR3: TGCGCCAGCAGCCAAGATCGGGACACGAGGGCCGGGGAGCTGTTTTTT.